This T cell receptor (beta chain) was recorded in a study of shared clonotypes between healthy human individuals. For the study at large: Three plates were used per donor for CD4 naive, three for CD4 memory, two for CD8 naive and one for CD8 memory. The study, taken as a whole, reports: Larger estimated richness was generally recorded for naive subsets relative to memory subsets.

A word on this clone: Antigen unknown.

Generated by immunoSEQ multiplex PCR, the TCRdb table keeps only in-frame clones and is missing some. The sample has a few hundred thousand clones, less than 75% seen once. V was clipped by 6 bases and J by 10 bases; unmatched bases: 17. The CDR3 extends over 16 amino acids. In germline, CDR1 is MDHEN, CDR2 SYDVKM. The sequenced sample was memory CD4+ T cells sorted from blood. Regarding subset: CD45RA-negative fraction. The receptor comes from a young man in good health. The chain joins TRBV28 to TRBJ2-3; TRBD1 matches 9 bases. The CDR3 bases are TGTGCCAGCAGACAGGCCCGGGACAGGGCCCAAGGAGCGCAGTATTTT. This codes for CASRQARDRAQGAQYF.